This T cell receptor beta chain originates from a study of blood T cell repertoires in COVID-19. CDR1 and CDR2 (germline): LNHDA, SQIVND (reference sequence). V was shortened by 3 bases and J by 3 bases, with 6 bases between the two germline ends. This CDR3 is 13 amino acids long. TCRdb's copy holds only in-frame clones and misses some; the assay was immunoSEQ multiplex PCR. Here the sample spans 100,000 to 150,000 clones, approximately 86% being singletons. This receptor was obtained from a woman aged 45-60 years who had recovered from COVID-19. Material for sequencing was PBMCs or T cells enriched from blood (not recorded which). The chain employs TRBV19 and TRBJ2-1, with D possibly being TRBD1 (6 bases). CDR3 DNA sequence: TGTGCCAGTAGTATGGACAGCTACAATGAGCAGTTCTTC. This sequence encodes CASSMDSYNEQFF.